This record covers a single TCR beta chain. No antigen is known for it. After removal of 5 bases from V and 4 bases from J, the junction contained 18 bases not matched to a gene. In germline, CDR1 is SEHNR, CDR2 FQNEAQ (reference sequence). The CDR3 spans 18 residues. These data come from a study of OX40 agonist ivuxolimab in advanced cancers. The study, taken as a whole, reports: Clonal expansion by week 6 occurred in CD4+ and CD8+ blood T cells (at 0.1 to 3.0 mg/kg).

Repertoires were generated with immunoSEQ multiplex PCR, while TCRdb's copy carries only in-frame clones and drops some. This table has 70,000 or so clones, 90% to 95% appearing once. Sequenced here: CD4+ or CD8+ T cells sorted from blood, sampled in a trial of the OX40 agonist ivuxolimab. The TCR comes from an adult with an advanced solid tumor such as melanoma, head and neck, liver or kidney cancer. This chain connects TRBV7-9 to TRBJ2-3; TRBD1 matches at 7 bases. CDR3 protein: CASSLPDDEGQGADTQYF. The CDR3 DNA follows: TGTGCCAGCAGCCTACCAGACGATGAGGGGCAGGGGGCAGATACGCAGTATTTT.